Listed below are T cell receptor beta chains from one sample, sequenced in a study of T cells in localized non-small cell lung cancer. The method was immunoSEQ multiplex PCR; TCRdb's version includes in-frame clones alone and lacks a portion of them. The sample has about 22,000 clones; about four fifths are singletons. Sequencing used peripheral blood, obtained before any cancer treatment. These TCRs come from a man aged 35 to 70 with stage I lung adenocarcinoma. Each CDR3 is given with its conserved first and last residue. The order of the fields is J gene, D gene, CDR3 length, V gene, clone size, CDR3 DNA, CDR3 protein. A D gene is named only where the DNA matches it firmly. Rows give clone size only sometimes, using once, few, many, or a class for an expanded clone.

>TRBJ2-5|.|14|TRBV27|.
TGTGCCAGCAGTTTATCGCCCTTCGAAGAGACCCAGTACTTC
CASSLSPFEETQYF
>TRBJ2-1|.|13|TRBV5-1|.
TGCGCCAGAAGCTTCTCCGAACGAAATGAGCAGTTCTTC
CARSFSERNEQFF
>TRBJ2-5|TRBD2|16|TRBV19|.
TGTGCCATCCGAACCGATACCGGGACTAGGGGCGAGACCCAGTACTTC
CAIRTDTGTRGETQYF
>TRBJ1-1|.|13|TRBV5-1|.
TGCGCCAGCAGCTTGGCCGGGGATACACTAGCTTTCTTT
CASSLAGDTLAFF
>TRBJ2-1|.|19|TRBV21-1|.
TGTGCCAGCAGCTCCCCCGTCACGCCCCGTTACTTCTCCTACAATGAGCAGTTCTTC
CASSSPVTPRYFSYNEQFF
>TRBJ2-3|TRBD1|16|TRBV9|.
TGTGCCAGCAGCTTTTCTCAGGGGGCGATTGAAGATACGCAGTATTTT
CASSFSQGAIEDTQYF
>TRBJ1-4|TRBD1|13|TRBV15|once
TGTGCCACCAGCGGACAGGGAGGAGAAAAACTGTTTTTT
CATSGQGGEKLFF
>TRBJ2-5|TRBD2|14|TRBV18|.
TGTGCCAGCTCACATGGACTAGCGGGAGAGACCCAGTACTTC
CASSHGLAGETQYF
>TRBJ2-1|.|12|TRBV6-1|.
TGTGCCAGCAGTGGGTACAGGGATGAGCAGTTCTTC
CASSGYRDEQFF
>TRBJ2-5|.|13|TRBV28|.
TGTGCCAGCAGTCCACCGGGTGGGGGACCCCAGTACTTC
CASSPPGGGPQYF
>TRBJ1-1|.|13|TRBV7-2|.
TGTGCCAGCAGCTTAGTGGGAGGGGTTGAAGCTTTCTTT
CASSLVGGVEAFF
>TRBJ1-2|.|13|TRBV13|.
TGTGCCAGCAGCTTAGACGCGGGTTCAGGCTACACCTTC
CASSLDAGSGYTF
>TRBJ1-6|.|15|TRBV11-2|.
TGTGCCAGCAGCCGCCCTGTCTCCTATAATTCACCCCTCCACTTT
CASSRPVSYNSPLHF
>TRBJ2-7|.|13|TRBV2|.
TGTGCCAGCAGGGGGCACAGCTCCTACGAGCAGTACTTC
CASRGHSSYEQYF
>TRBJ2-3|TRBD2|16|TRBV5-4|.
TGTGCCAGCAGCTTGTTCGGGCTAGCGGAGTCAGATACGCAGTATTTT
CASSLFGLAESDTQYF
>TRBJ2-5|TRBD2|15|TRBV7-9|.
TGTGCCAGCAGTCACCTAGCGGGGGGACAAGAGACCCAGTACTTC
CASSHLAGGQETQYF
>TRBJ2-2|TRBD1|12|TRBV6-6|.
TGTGCCAGCAGTTACCAGGACAGGGGGCTGTTTTTT
CASSYQDRGLFF
>TRBJ1-6|TRBD1|15|TRBV4-1|.
TGCGCCAGCAGCCGACTTGACAGGGGTAATTCACCCCTCCACTTT
CASSRLDRGNSPLHF
>TRBJ1-2|TRBD1|16|TRBV18|.
TGTGCCAGCTCACCACGGGAGGGGGCTGGTATAATTGGCTACACCTTC
CASSPREGAGIIGYTF
>TRBJ1-1|TRBD1|12|TRBV27|.
TGTGCCAGTTACTACAGGGGAACTGAAGCTTTCTTT
CASYYRGTEAFF
>TRBJ2-6|.|16|TRBV28|.
TGTGCCAGCAGTTTATGGTGGGGTCCTGGGGCCAACGTCCTGACTTTC
CASSLWWGPGANVLTF